A single sample gave rise to the 27 T cell receptor beta chains below, sequenced in a study of vaccination and CD4 T cells after COVID-19. Treatment meaning: roughly 10-day PBMC culture with coronavirus spike peptide pools or control peptides (ViraFEST assay). The Oncomine TCR Beta short-read assay sequenced DNA from cultured CD4+ T cells. MiXCR was run by TCRdb on the PCR reads, yielding one entry per CDR3 protein. This sample has roughly 14,000 distinct CDR3 sequences, with over 45% found just once. Antigen specificity for these receptors is unknown. This material consisted of CD4+ T cells from blood, cultured in vitro, taken before SARS-CoV-2 vaccination. These receptors came from a human donor who had recovered from COVID-19.

This chain links TRBV28 with TRBJ1-4, with D unresolved. Germline CDR1 reads MDHEN; CDR2 reads SYDVKM. Trimming removed 2 bases from V and 5 bases from J, with 18 bases in between. CDR3 size: 17 residues. CDR3 region: CASSLPQGFDRNEKLFF. The CDR3, as DNA: TGTGCCAGCAGTTTACCTCAAGGGTTCGATAGGAATGAAAAACTGTTTTTT. Complete variable domain (other parts from reference TRBV28 and TRBJ1-4): DVKVTQSSRYLVKRTGEKVFLECVQDMDHENMFWYRQDPGLGLRLIYFSYDVKMKEKGDIPEGYSVSREKKERFSLILESASTNQTSMYLCASSLPQGFDRNEKLFFGSGTQLSVL.

The J gene is TRBJ1-5, the V gene TRBV6-1; 8 bases line up with TRBD1. There are 13 residues in the CDR3. Germline V gives CDR1 MNHNS, CDR2 SASEGT. The V and J ends lost 7 bases and 3 bases, in that order; junction bases with no gene match: 2. This CDR3 is CASKTGDNQPQHF. For the CDR3, the DNA is TGTGCCAGCAAGACAGGGGACAATCAGCCCCAGCATTTT.

The rearrangement uses TRBV6-1 and TRBJ2-7; possibly TRBD1 for D (6 bases). V was pared by 1 base and J by 9 bases, with 10 bases between. This CDR3 region has 12 residues. Germline-derived CDR1 and CDR2 are MNHNS and SASEGT. CDR3 protein: CASSEDLTGQYF. In DNA, the CDR3 is TGTGCCAGCAGTGAAGACCTGACAGGGCAGTACTTC.

The chain combines TRBV5-1 with TRBJ2-5; tentatively, D is TRBD1 (6 bases). From germline, CDR1 is SGHRS and CDR2 YFSETQ. This CDR3 comprises 15 residues. Trimming pared 0 bases from V and 4 bases from J, leaving 13 bases between. In DNA, the CDR3 is TGCGCCAGCAGCTTGGGACAGGCCCGGGGAGAGACCCAGTACTTC. This codes for CASSLGQARGETQYF.

The chain joins TRBV20-1 to TRBJ2-5; D remains unclear. CDR1 and CDR2 from the germline V gene are DFQATT and SNEGSKA (reference sequence). The CDR3 spans 12 residues. Trimming removed 2 bases at V and 0 bases at J, with 4 bases between. The CDR3 loop is CSARFYQETQYF. The CDR3 DNA follows: TGCAGTGCTAGATTTTACCAAGAGACCCAGTACTTC.

This chain uses TRBV3-1 with TRBJ2-2, with TRBD2 matching 13 bases. The V gene's germline CDR1 is LGHDT and CDR2 YNNKEL (reference sequence). The ends lost 4 bases at V and 6 bases at J; junction bases unmatched: 5. This CDR3 comprises 16 residues. In DNA form, the CDR3 reads TGTGCCAGCAGCCGAGGACTAGCGGGAGTTTCCGGGGAGCTGTTTTTT. Translation: CASSRGLAGVSGELFF.

The chain combines TRBV6-1 with TRBJ1-4, with 9 positions matching TRBD1. The CDR3 is made up of 13 amino acids. With V trimmed by 6 bases and J by 5 bases, 1 base remained unmatched. The V gene's germline CDR1 is MNHNS and CDR2 SASEGT. The CDR3 spells CASRQGANEKLFF. Written as DNA, the CDR3 is TGTGCCAGCAGACAGGGGGCGAATGAAAAACTGTTTTTT.

The rearrangement uses TRBV6-1 and TRBJ2-5; 10 bases agree with TRBD1. There are 16 residues in the CDR3. V lost 5 bases and J lost 5; bases outside the gene matches: 11. CDR1 and CDR2 (germline): MNHNS, SASEGT. The CDR3 is CASSTGQGISVETQYF. In DNA, the CDR3 is TGTGCCAGCAGTACGGGACAGGGGATTTCGGTGGAGACCCAGTACTTC.

The rearrangement joins TRBV20-1 to TRBJ1-6, with D possibly TRBD1 on 5 matching bases. CDR3 length: 16 residues. Trimming left V 0 bases short and J 8 bases short, with 17 bases between. Germline V CDR1 and CDR2: DFQATT, SNEGSKA (reference sequence). The CDR3 nucleotides are TGCAGTGCTAGAGATTTCGGAGGGGTCTGGGATTCACCCCTCCACTTT. As protein: CSARDFGGVWDSPLHF.

This chain uses TRBV28 with TRBJ2-3; TRBD1 might be the D (7 bases). The germline V gene has CDR1 MDHEN and CDR2 SYDVKM. The CDR3 is 13 residues long. Trimming removed 6 bases from V and 13 bases from J, with 20 bases in between. The CDR3 region has the DNA TGTGCCAGCAGGCAGGCGGGACAGATACGCAAGTATTTT. This translates into CASRQAGQIRKYF.

The chain uses TRBV15 and TRBJ2-5, with TRBD2 matching over 13 bases. This CDR3 comprises 16 residues. Germline CDR1 reads LNHNV; CDR2 reads YYDKDF (reference sequence). The ends lost 1 base at V and 5 bases at J; junction bases unmatched: 4. In DNA, the CDR3 is TGTGCCACCAGCAGAGTGCAGACTAGCGGGGGGGAGACCCAGTACTTC. Translated, it gives CATSRVQTSGGETQYF.

The rearrangement uses TRBV7-9 and TRBJ1-4, with a possible D match to TRBD1 (5 bases). Trimming stripped 2 bases from V and 2 bases from J, with 12 bases between. CDR1 SEHNR and CDR2 FQNEAQ come from the germline V gene (reference sequence). The CDR3 consists of 16 residues. The CDR3 DNA follows: TGTGCCAGCAGCTTAAGGGGCCTCTCGACTAATGAAAAACTGTTTTTT. Translating gives CASSLRGLSTNEKLFF.

The V gene is TRBV20-1, the J gene TRBJ2-1; 7 bases line up with TRBD1. This CDR3 contains 16 residues. Per the germline V gene, CDR1 is DFQATT and CDR2 is SNEGSKA (reference sequence). Unmatched junction bases numbered 10, after V lost 4 bases and J lost 1 base. The CDR3 here is CSATPRTGQSYNEQFF. DNA for the CDR3: TGCAGTGCTACTCCGAGGACAGGTCAATCCTACAATGAGCAGTTCTTC.

The chain combines TRBV10-3 with TRBJ2-1; the match to TRBD1 covers 8 bases. The CDR3 runs 15 residues. Germline values: CDR1 ENHRY, CDR2 SYGVKD. Trimming took 2 bases from V and 4 from J; bases not matched to a gene: 4. CDR3 in DNA: TGTGCCATCAGTGAGCGAGGACAGGGTTACAATGAGCAGTTCTTC. Amino acids: CAISERGQGYNEQFF.

The gene calls are TRBV6-1 and TRBJ2-1; D is possibly TRBD1 (6 bases). The ends were cut back, 1 base at V and 4 bases at J, with 11 bases in the middle. This CDR3 region has 15 residues. CDR1 and CDR2 from the germline V gene are MNHNS and SASEGT. The CDR3 spells CASSEEGVSYNEQFF. The CDR3 DNA reads as TGTGCCAGCAGTGAAGAGGGGGTCTCATACAATGAGCAGTTCTTC.

In this sample, this clonotype turned up a few times. The CDR3 DNA reads as TGTGCCAGCAGTTTCAATCAGCCCCAGCATTTT. Residues: CASSFNQPQHF. V and J are TRBV27 and TRBJ1-5; D remains unclear. CDR1 and CDR2 from the germline V gene are MNHEY and SMNVEV (reference sequence). V was clipped by 3 bases and J by 3 bases, with 0 bases between them. The CDR3 is 11 residues long.

This clonotype has a handful of counts. J is TRBJ1-6 and V is TRBV6-1; perhaps TRBD1 as D (5 bases). The germline V and J ends were trimmed by 7 bases and 2 bases, with 15 bases remaining between them. Germline-derived CDR1 and CDR2 are MNHNS and SASEGT. The CDR3 contains 16 residues. The CDR3 is CASKGRGITYNSPLHF. In DNA form, the CDR3 reads TGTGCCAGCAAGGGGAGGGGCATTACCTATAATTCACCCCTCCACTTT.

This sequence joins TRBV27 and TRBJ2-3; 7 bases match TRBD1. CDR3 size: 17 residues. The trim removed 8 bases at V and 2 bases at J, leaving 16 bases unmatched. Germline lookup yields CDR1 MNHEY and CDR2 SMNVEV (reference sequence). The CDR3 bases are TGTGCCAGCGGACTCATTCCGGGACAGAGAAACACAGATACGCAGTATTTT. Amino acids: CASGLIPGQRNTDTQYF.

The V gene is TRBV2, the J gene TRBJ1-2, with 8 positions matching TRBD1. V lost 8 bases and J lost 7; bases outside the gene matches: 6. In germline, CDR1 is SNHLY, CDR2 FYNNEI. The CDR3 extends over 12 amino acids. CDR3 sequence (DNA): TGTGCCAGCTCGGCAGGGGGCCTTGGCTACACCTTC. Amino acids: CASSAGGLGYTF. The full variable domain, rest sourced from reference TRBV2 and TRBJ1-2, is EPEVTQTPSHQVTQMGQEVILRCVPISNHLYFYWYRQILGQKVEFLVSFYNNEISEKSEIFDDQFSVERPDGSNFTLKIRSTKLEDSAMYFCASSAGGLGYTFGSGTRLTVV.

The DNA for the CDR3 is TGTGCCAGCAGGGGCACCGGGGAGCTGTTTTTT. This encodes CASRGTGELFF. The genes are TRBV3-1 and TRBJ2-2; no firm D call. V was cut by 6 bases and J by 4 bases, with 3 bases left in between. The CDR3 spans 11 residues. Germline CDR1 reads LGHDT; CDR2 reads YNNKEL (reference sequence).

By frequency in the sample, this clonotype is medium-sized. J is TRBJ2-1 and V is TRBV5-1, with D tentatively TRBD2 (6 bases). The V end lost 4 bases, the J end lost 0 bases, and 14 bases lay between the germline ends. Germline lookup yields CDR1 SGHRS and CDR2 YFSETQ. There are 16 residues in the CDR3. CDR3 coding DNA: TGCGCCAGCAGCAATCTAGCGCTTAGCTCCTACAATGAGCAGTTCTTC. This codes for CASSNLALSSYNEQFF.

The chain carries TRBV5-6 and TRBJ1-2, with a possible D match to TRBD1 (5 bases). CDR1 is SGHDT and CDR2 is YYEEEE in the germline V gene. The CDR3 sequence is 13 residues long. Trimming took 0 bases from V and 6 from J, leaving 9 bases between them. This CDR3 is CASSLGGVDGYTF. The CDR3 DNA is TGTGCCAGCAGCTTGGGAGGGGTTGATGGCTACACCTTC.

This sequence joins TRBV20-1 and TRBJ2-1, with 9 bases identical to TRBD1. This CDR3 is 15 amino acids long. Germline lookup yields CDR1 DFQATT and CDR2 SNEGSKA (reference sequence). V shed 1 base and J 7 bases; nucleotides not matched to a gene: 8. CDR3 protein: CSARARDRAFNEQFF. CDR3 DNA: TGCAGTGCTAGAGCCCGGGACAGGGCCTTTAATGAGCAGTTCTTC.

The chain has TRBV24-1 and TRBJ1-5; TRBD1 might be the D (5 bases). The CDR3 totals 12 residues. The germline CDR1 and CDR2 sequences are KGHDR and SFDVKD. The V and J ends lost 11 bases and 4 bases respectively, with 11 bases between them. The CDR3 region is CASQGSNQPQHF. CDR3 in DNA: TGTGCCAGCCAGGGTTCGAATCAGCCCCAGCATTTT.

The chain combines TRBV20-1 with TRBJ2-5; 12 bases align to TRBD2. The V gene's germline CDR1 is DFQATT and CDR2 SNEGSKA (reference sequence). CDR3 length equals 15 residues. V dropped 2 bases and J dropped 5; count of bases not matched to a gene: 6. CDR3 protein: CSARPSGRADETQYF. Here the CDR3 DNA reads TGCAGTGCTAGACCTAGCGGGAGGGCCGACGAGACCCAGTACTTC.

This chain uses TRBV29-1 with TRBJ2-2, with 7 nucleotides matching TRBD2. V dropped 4 bases and J dropped 7; count of bases not matched to a gene: 15. CDR3 length: 16 residues. Germline V gene lookup returns CDR1 SQVTM and CDR2 ANQGSEA. CDR3 region: CSVGAGVGGGDGELFF. The CDR3 coding sequence is TGCAGCGTTGGGGCCGGCGTTGGGGGAGGGGACGGGGAGCTGTTTTTT.

This clonotype appeared a few times. The CDR3 loop is CASSAPLGNQETQYF. CDR3 coding DNA: TGTGCCAGCAGCGCTCCGCTAGGTAACCAAGAGACCCAGTACTTC. This chain joins TRBV5-4 and TRBJ2-5; D remains ambiguous. There are 15 residues in the CDR3. CDR1 is SGHNT, CDR2 YYREEE, per germline (reference sequence). V was cut by 4 bases and J by 0 bases, with 13 bases left in between.